The 14 T cell receptor beta chains listed next were all sequenced from one sample in a study of early T cells in non-severe SARS-CoV-2 infection. From the 5' RACE reads, TCRdb called clonotypes with MiXCR, one entry per CDR3 protein. Of tens of thousands of distinct CDR3 sequences in the sample, 12% were seen once. Sequenced input: whole blood. These receptors were obtained from an adult who was a healthcare worker with PCR-confirmed SARS-CoV-2 infection or an uninfected control (not recorded which).

This clonotype appeared a few times. V and J are TRBV27 and TRBJ2-3; 14 nucleotides align to TRBD2. In germline, CDR1 is MNHEY, CDR2 SMNVEV (reference sequence). Trimming removed 4 bases from V and 6 bases from J; junction bases left unmatched: 6. There are 16 residues in the CDR3. The CDR3 loop reads CASSYGTSGRTDTQYF. As DNA, the CDR3 is TGTGCCAGCAGTTACGGGACTAGCGGGAGAACCGATACGCAGTATTTT.

This rearrangement joins TRBV12-3 or TRBV12-4 to TRBJ1-2; no clear D. The CDR3 is made up of 10 amino acids. V lost 5 bases, J lost 6 bases, and 4 bases lay in between. For the CDR3, the DNA is TGTGCCAGCAGTCCAGATGGCTACACCTTC. It is translated as CASSPDGYTF.

In this sample, this clonotype turned up many times. The gene calls are TRBV5-4 and TRBJ2-1; 7 positions agree with TRBD2. Germline V CDR1 and CDR2: SGHNT, YYREEE (reference sequence). This CDR3 is built from 14 residues. J was trimmed by 7 bases and V by 5 bases; bases with no gene match: 9. The CDR3 loop is CASSPIGEGNEQFF. The CDR3 DNA reads TGTGCCAGCAGTCCCATAGGGGAGGGGAATGAGCAGTTCTTC.

This clonotype was seen repeatedly, ten times or more. V usage is TRBV18 and J usage is TRBJ2-1; 11 bases map to TRBD1. Per germline, CDR1 KGHSH and CDR2 LQKENI. The V and J ends lost 5 bases and 7 bases, in that order; junction bases with no gene match: 10. The CDR3 is 16 residues long. The CDR3 DNA is TGTGCCAGCTCAAGGTATACCGGGACAGGGGGAAATGAGCAGTTCTTC. Encoded protein: CASSRYTGTGGNEQFF. The whole variable domain, filled in from reference TRBV18 and TRBJ2-1, reads NAGVMQNPRHLVRRRGQEARLRCSPMKGHSHVYWYRQLPEEGLKFMVYLQKENIIDESGMPKERFSAEFPKEGPSILRIQQVVRGDSAAYFCASSRYTGTGGNEQFFGPGTRLTVL.

This clonotype showed up many times. The rearrangement joins TRBV6-5 to TRBJ1-5; 9 positions agree with TRBD1. Trimming cost V 2 bases and J 4 bases; bases outside gene matches: 0. Per germline, CDR1 MNHEY and CDR2 SVGAGI. The length of the CDR3 is 14 residues. CDR3 residues: CASSYGQGNQPQHF. The DNA for the CDR3 is TGTGCCAGCAGTTACGGACAGGGGAATCAGCCCCAGCATTTT.

The genes are TRBV6-2 or TRBV6-3 and TRBJ1-4; D gene uncertain. Germline V gene data show CDR1 as MNHEY and CDR2 as SVGEGT. CDR3 length: 14 amino acids. V was clipped by 5 bases and J by 7 bases, with 14 bases between them. The CDR3 sequence: CASSLESVPEKLFF. The CDR3 DNA is TGTGCCAGCAGTCTCGAGTCAGTGCCTGAAAAACTGTTTTTT.

This clonotype was seen a few times. V and J are TRBV10-1 and TRBJ2-5; tentative D call: TRBD2 (5 bases). Deletions cut 4 bases from V and 5 bases from J, with 11 bases between. CDR3 length: 13 amino acids. Per the germline V gene, CDR1 is WNHNN and CDR2 is SYGVQD (reference sequence). The CDR3 nucleotides are TGCGCCAGCAGTGTAGCTGGGGAGGAGACCCAGTACTTC. Amino acids: CASSVAGEETQYF.

Many counts were recorded for this clonotype. The rearrangement joins TRBV3-1 to TRBJ2-7; perhaps TRBD1 as D (5 bases). CDR3 length: 15 amino acids. V gave up 0 bases and J gave up 7 bases, with 16 bases separating them. CDR1 and CDR2 (germline): LGHDT, YNNKEL (reference sequence). This CDR3 is CASSQDLGDREEQYF. In DNA form, the CDR3 reads TGTGCCAGCAGCCAAGATCTTGGTGACAGAGAGGAGCAGTACTTC.

This clonotype was recorded at least ten times. The chain recombines TRBV18 with TRBJ2-5, with a weak D call TRBD2 (5 bases). Between the trimmed V and J ends, which lost 8 bases and 0 bases, there was a span of 13 bases. This CDR3 spans 14 amino acids. Germline V gene data show CDR1 as KGHSH and CDR2 as LQKENI. This CDR3 reads CASKLLENQETQYF. The CDR3 region has the DNA TGTGCCAGCAAACTACTAGAGAACCAAGAGACCCAGTACTTC.

This clonotype was counted many times. V usage is TRBV5-1 and J usage is TRBJ1-4; 8 nucleotides line up with TRBD1. CDR3 length equals 16 residues. The V segment lost 0 bases and the J segment 8 bases; nucleotides outside the gene matches: 9. The germline CDR1 and CDR2 sequences are SGHRS and YFSETQ. CDR3 in DNA: TGCGCCAGCAGCTTGGGGGCCGGGACAGGTTTGGAAAAACTGTTTTTT. The encoded protein is CASSLGAGTGLEKLFF.

This clonotype was seen repeatedly, ten times or more. The CDR3 DNA is TGTGCCAGCAGCCGTTCAGGTTTCGGAAACACCATATATTTT. Amino acids: CASSRSGFGNTIYF. J is TRBJ1-3 and V is TRBV7-2; no reliable D call. Germline CDR1 SGHTA, CDR2 FQGNSA. Trimming pared 5 bases from V and 4 bases from J, leaving 12 bases between. The length of the CDR3 is 14 residues.

This clonotype has only a few counts. The chain combines TRBV5-1 with TRBJ1-6; D remains ambiguous. V gave up 5 bases and J gave up 10 bases, with 13 bases separating them. There are 13 residues in the CDR3. Germline-derived CDR1 and CDR2 are SGHRS and YFSETQ. CDR3 sequence (DNA): TGCGCCAGCAGGGCAGGATCGGAATCACCCCTCCACTTT. Translated, it gives CASRAGSESPLHF.

This clonotype was found many times. The chain combines TRBV7-2 with TRBJ2-1; D remains unclear. Germline loops: CDR1 SGHTA, CDR2 FQGNSA. V was shortened by 0 bases and J by 4 bases, with 13 bases between the two germline ends. This CDR3 contains 16 residues. The CDR3 is CASSLAGLVSYNEQFF. CDR3 bases: TGTGCCAGCAGCTTAGCTGGGCTAGTTTCTTACAATGAGCAGTTCTTC.

At least ten counts were recorded for this clonotype. The V gene is TRBV7-2, the J gene TRBJ1-1, with no clear D. The CDR3 sequence is 15 residues long. Looked up from germline, CDR1 is SGHTA and CDR2 is FQGNSA. CDR3 amino acids: CVTYQWAWTNTEAFF. The CDR3 coding sequence is TGTGTTACGTACCAGTGGGCGTGGACGAACACTGAAGCTTTCTTT.